The rows below give T cell receptor beta chains drawn from one sample of a study of OX40 agonist ivuxolimab in advanced cancers. Produced via immunoSEQ multiplex PCR; TCRdb's table is partial and in-frame only. Here the sample spans approximately 43,000 clones, 85% being singletons. Specimen: CD4+ or CD8+ T cells sorted from blood, collected in a trial of the OX40 agonist ivuxolimab. The receptors were gathered from an adult with an advanced solid tumor such as melanoma, head and neck, liver or kidney cancer. Both conserved end residues are part of each CDR3. Rows may omit the clone size; those that give it use once, few, many or a size class.

TRBV13	.	TRBJ2-4	CASSLRQGVAKNIQYF
TRBV29-1	.	TRBJ2-1	CSAERDSSYNEQFF
TRBV28	.	TRBJ2-7	CASSPKYEQYF
TRBV28	once	TRBJ1-4	CASTGQGEKLFF
TRBV29-1	.	TRBJ2-3	CSVFTPGQGYTDTQYF
TRBV27	few	TRBJ2-2	CASSPGTGGATGELFF
TRBV6-6	.	TRBJ1-1	CASRRSWDRPNGAFF
TRBV7-2	.	TRBJ2-5	CASSLVWTKETQYF
TRBV6-6	.	TRBJ1-1	CASSRQGTEAFF
TRBV4-1	.	TRBJ2-3	CASSQAPRRLRTDTQYF
TRBV29-1	.	TRBJ2-7	CSVELDSYEQYF
TRBV5-1	.	TRBJ2-5	CASSLGDRVQETQYF
TRBV18	.	TRBJ1-4	CASSPLGMGNGEKLFF
TRBV27	.	TRBJ2-3	CASRPFSTDTQYF
TRBV4-3	few	TRBJ1-5	CASSQDTGLDHSNQPQHF
TRBV6-5	.	TRBJ2-3	CASSSRGRSTDTQYF
TRBV28	few	TRBJ2-7	CASRGTGVGYEQYF
TRBV15	.	TRBJ2-2	CATSRDPPGRHTGELFF